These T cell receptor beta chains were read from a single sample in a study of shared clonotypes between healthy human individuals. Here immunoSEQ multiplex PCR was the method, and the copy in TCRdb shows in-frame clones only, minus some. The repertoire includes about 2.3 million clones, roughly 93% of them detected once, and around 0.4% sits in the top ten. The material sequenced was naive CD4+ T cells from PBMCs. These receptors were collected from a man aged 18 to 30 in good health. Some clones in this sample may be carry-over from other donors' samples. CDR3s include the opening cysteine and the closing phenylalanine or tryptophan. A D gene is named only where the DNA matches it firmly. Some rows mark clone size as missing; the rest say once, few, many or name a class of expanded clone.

CASSVAGPYEQYF	TGTGCCAGCAGCGTTGCAGGACCCTACGAGCAGTACTTC	once	TRBV9	NA	TRBJ2-7
CASSYLLAGSRETQYF	TGTGCCAGCAGTTACCTACTAGCGGGAAGTCGTGAGACCCAGTACTTC	NA	TRBV6-6	TRBD2	TRBJ2-5
CASSVSGADGYTF	TGTGCCAGCAGTGTATCAGGGGCCGATGGCTACACCTTC	NA	TRBV6-1	NA	TRBJ1-2
CASSIQTNTEAFF	TGTGCCAGCAGCATCCAAACGAACACTGAAGCTTTCTTT	NA	TRBV11-2	NA	TRBJ1-1
CASSIRTGRDNEQFF	TGTGCCAGTAGTATAAGGACAGGGAGGGACAATGAGCAGTTCTTC	once	TRBV19	NA	TRBJ2-1
CASSLPSLAGAFEQFF	TGTGCCAGCAGTTTACCATCACTAGCGGGAGCATTTGAGCAGTTCTTC	NA	TRBV28	TRBD2	TRBJ2-1
CASSPGEPWISGYTF	TGTGCCAGCTCACCAGGAGAGCCGTGGATTAGTGGCTACACCTTC	NA	TRBV18	NA	TRBJ1-2
CASSGDSYLNTIYF	TGTGCCAGCAGCGGGGACAGCTACCTAAACACCATATATTTT	NA	TRBV11-2	TRBD1	TRBJ1-3
CASSVSGNTIYF	TGTGCCAGCTCTGTATCTGGAAACACCATATATTTT	NA	TRBV2	NA	TRBJ1-3
CASSLLASNSGANVLTF	TGTGCCAGCAGCTTATTGGCCTCAAACTCCGGGGCCAACGTCCTGACTTTC	once	TRBV7-3	NA	TRBJ2-6
CASSIDRAYEQYF	TGTGCCAGCAGCATAGACAGGGCCTACGAGCAGTACTTC	NA	TRBV11-2	TRBD1	TRBJ2-7
CASSLTGGQNYGYTF	TGCGCCAGCAGCTTGACAGGGGGCCAAAACTATGGCTACACCTTC	NA	TRBV5-1	TRBD1	TRBJ1-2
CASPWGNTIYF	TGTGCCAGCCCTTGGGGGAACACCATATATTTT	NA	TRBV7-9	NA	TRBJ1-3
CASSQPDRDSGNTIYF	TGCGCCAGCAGCCAACCAGACAGGGACTCTGGAAACACCATATATTTT	few	TRBV4-1	TRBD1	TRBJ1-3